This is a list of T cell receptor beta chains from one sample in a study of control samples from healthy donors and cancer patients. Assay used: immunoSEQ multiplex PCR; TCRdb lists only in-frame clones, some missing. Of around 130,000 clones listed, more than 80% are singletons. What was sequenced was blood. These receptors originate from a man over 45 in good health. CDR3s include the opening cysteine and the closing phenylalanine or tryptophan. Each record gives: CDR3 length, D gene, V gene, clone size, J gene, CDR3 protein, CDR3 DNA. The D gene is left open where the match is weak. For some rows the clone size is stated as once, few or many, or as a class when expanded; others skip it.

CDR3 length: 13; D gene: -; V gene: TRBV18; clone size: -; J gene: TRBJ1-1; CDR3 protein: CASSPQGSTEAFF; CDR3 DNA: TGTGCCAGCTCACCACAGGGGTCCACTGAAGCTTTCTTT
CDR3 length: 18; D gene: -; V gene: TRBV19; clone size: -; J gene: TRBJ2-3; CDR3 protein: CASSSQQGVLKGTDTQYF; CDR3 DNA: TGTGCCAGTAGTAGCCAACAGGGCGTCTTAAAAGGGACAGATACGCAGTATTTT
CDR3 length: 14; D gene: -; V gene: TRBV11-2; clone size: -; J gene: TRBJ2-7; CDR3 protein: CASSLNRDSYEQYF; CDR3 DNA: TGTGCCAGCAGCCTAAACAGGGACTCCTACGAGCAGTACTTC
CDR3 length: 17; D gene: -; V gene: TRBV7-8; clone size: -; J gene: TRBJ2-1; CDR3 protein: CASSLGFVDGTKNEQFF; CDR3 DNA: TGTGCCAGCAGCTTAGGTTTCGTAGACGGGACAAAGAATGAGCAGTTCTTC
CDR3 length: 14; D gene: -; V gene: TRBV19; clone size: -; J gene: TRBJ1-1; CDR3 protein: CASSIGVYGTEAFF; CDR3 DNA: TGTGCCAGTAGTATTGGGGTATATGGGACTGAAGCTTTCTTT
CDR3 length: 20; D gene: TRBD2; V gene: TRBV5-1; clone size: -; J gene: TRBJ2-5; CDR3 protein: CASSLGHVGLAGGPLETQYF; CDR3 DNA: TGCGCCAGCAGCTTGGGCCACGTGGGACTAGCGGGGGGGCCTCTAGAGACCCAGTACTTC
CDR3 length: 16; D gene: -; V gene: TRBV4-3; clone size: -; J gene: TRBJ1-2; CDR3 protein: CASSQERRNNNYGYTF; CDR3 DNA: TGCGCCAGCAGCCAAGAACGGCGGAATAATAACTATGGCTACACCTTC
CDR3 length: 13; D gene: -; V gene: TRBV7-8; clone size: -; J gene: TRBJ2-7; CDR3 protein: CASTLDTSYEQYF; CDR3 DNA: TGTGCCAGCACCTTGGACACTTCCTACGAGCAGTACTTC
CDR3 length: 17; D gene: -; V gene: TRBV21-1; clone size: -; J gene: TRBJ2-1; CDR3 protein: CASSGSGGVFLYNEQFF; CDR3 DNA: TGTGCCAGCAGCGGATCAGGGGGGGTCTTCCTTTACAATGAGCAGTTCTTC
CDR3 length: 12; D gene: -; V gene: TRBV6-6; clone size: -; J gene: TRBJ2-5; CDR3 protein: CASSYAQETQYF; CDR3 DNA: TGTGCCAGCAGTTACGCCCAAGAGACCCAGTACTTC
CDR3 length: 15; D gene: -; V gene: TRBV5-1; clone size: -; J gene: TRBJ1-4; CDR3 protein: CASSFQGRGNEKLFF; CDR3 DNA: TGCGCCAGCAGCTTTCAAGGCAGGGGTAATGAAAAACTGTTTTTT
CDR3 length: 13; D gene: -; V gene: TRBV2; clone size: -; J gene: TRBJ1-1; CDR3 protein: CASLFSGALEAFF; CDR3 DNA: TGTGCCAGCCTTTTTTCAGGGGCGCTTGAAGCTTTCTTT
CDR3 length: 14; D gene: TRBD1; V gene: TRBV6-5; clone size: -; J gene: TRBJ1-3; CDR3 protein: CVTLGRDRGNTIYF; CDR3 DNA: TGTGTCACCTTAGGGCGGGACAGGGGGAACACCATATATTTT
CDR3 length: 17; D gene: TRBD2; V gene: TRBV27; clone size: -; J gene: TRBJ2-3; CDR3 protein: CASSLSGTSTWPDTQYF; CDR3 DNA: TGTGCCAGCAGTTTATCGGGGACTAGTACATGGCCAGATACGCAGTATTTT
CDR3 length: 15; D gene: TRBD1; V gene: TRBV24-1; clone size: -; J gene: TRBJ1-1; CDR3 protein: CATSDSRGPGTEAFF; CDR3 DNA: TGTGCCACCAGTGATTCCAGGGGGCCGGGCACTGAAGCTTTCTTT
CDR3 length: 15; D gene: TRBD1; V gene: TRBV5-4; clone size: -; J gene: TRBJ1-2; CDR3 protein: CASSSGQGAGDGYTF; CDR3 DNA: TGTGCCAGCAGCTCGGGACAGGGGGCAGGTGATGGCTACACCTTC
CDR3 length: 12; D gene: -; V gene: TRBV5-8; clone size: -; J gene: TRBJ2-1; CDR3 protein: CASSPDYNEQFF; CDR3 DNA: TGTGCCAGCAGCCCTGACTACAATGAGCAGTTCTTC
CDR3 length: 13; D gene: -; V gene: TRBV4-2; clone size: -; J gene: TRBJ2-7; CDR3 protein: CASREDTSYEQYF; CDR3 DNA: TGTGCCAGCAGGGAGGACACCTCCTACGAGCAGTACTTC
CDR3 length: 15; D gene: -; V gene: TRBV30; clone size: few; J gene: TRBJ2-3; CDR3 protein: CAWSVFWGPADTQYF; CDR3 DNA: TGTGCCTGGAGTGTCTTCTGGGGTCCCGCAGATACGCAGTATTTT
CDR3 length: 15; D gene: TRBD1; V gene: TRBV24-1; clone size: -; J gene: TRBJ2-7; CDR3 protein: CATSEAARGSYEQYF; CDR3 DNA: TGTGCCACCAGTGAGGCGGCCAGGGGGTCCTACGAGCAGTACTTC
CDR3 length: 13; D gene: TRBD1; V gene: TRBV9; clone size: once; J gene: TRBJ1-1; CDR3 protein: CASSPGGGRKAFF; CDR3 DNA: TGTGCCAGCAGCCCAGGGGGGGGCAGGAAAGCTTTCTTT
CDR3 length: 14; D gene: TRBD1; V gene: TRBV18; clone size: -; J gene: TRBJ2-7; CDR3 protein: CASSPQGASNEQYF; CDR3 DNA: TGTGCCAGCTCACCACAGGGGGCGTCGAACGAGCAGTACTTC
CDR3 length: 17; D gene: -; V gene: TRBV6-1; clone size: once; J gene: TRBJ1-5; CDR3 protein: CASSERRGRIDNQPQHF; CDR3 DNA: TGTGCCAGCAGTGAAAGAAGGGGGAGGATTGACAATCAGCCCCAGCATTTT
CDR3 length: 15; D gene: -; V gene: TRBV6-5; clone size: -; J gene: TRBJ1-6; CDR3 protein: CASSYHRGPSSPLHF; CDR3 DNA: TGTGCCAGCAGTTATCATCGGGGTCCGAGTTCACCCCTCCACTTT
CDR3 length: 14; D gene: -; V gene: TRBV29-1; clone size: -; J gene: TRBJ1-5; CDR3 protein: CSVTREGSGQPQHF; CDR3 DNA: TGCAGCGTGACTCGAGAGGGGTCAGGGCAGCCCCAGCATTTT